This T cell receptor beta chain was captured by sequencing in a study of OX40 agonist ivuxolimab in advanced cancers. At the level of the study: At just under 85% male, the cohort had a mean age of around 56 years, ranging from about 20 to 90. Study-wide points: Partial responders treated at 0.1-3.0 mg/kg exhibited clonal expansion among the lowest measured.

Some clones are missing from TCRdb's copy, which holds only in-frame ones; the method was immunoSEQ multiplex PCR. Of tens of thousands of clones detected, around 86% appear once; the ten largest clones hold 2% to 2.5%. About this clone itself: Its antigen is undetermined.

This CDR3 is 13 amino acids long. Germline V lookup: CDR1 SGHDT, CDR2 YYEEEE. Trimming took off 4 bases at V and 5 bases at J, with 12 bases between the two ends. This sequence originates from an adult with an advanced solid tumor such as melanoma, head and neck, liver or kidney cancer. The V gene is TRBV5-6, the J gene TRBJ1-1; TRBD1 might be the D (6 bases). Sequenced material: CD4+ or CD8+ T cells sorted from blood, taken in a trial of the OX40 agonist ivuxolimab. CDR3: CASSIGGFTEAFF. The CDR3 region has the DNA TGTGCCAGCAGCATTGGGGGCTTTACTGAAGCTTTCTTT. Using reference TRBV5-6 and TRBJ1-1 for the parts outside the CDR3, the full variable domain is DAGVTQSPTHLIKTRGQQVTLRCSPKSGHDTVSWYQQALGQGPQFIFQYYEEEERQRGNFPDRFSGHQFPNYSSELNVNALLLGDSALYLCASSIGGFTEAFFGQGTRLTVV.